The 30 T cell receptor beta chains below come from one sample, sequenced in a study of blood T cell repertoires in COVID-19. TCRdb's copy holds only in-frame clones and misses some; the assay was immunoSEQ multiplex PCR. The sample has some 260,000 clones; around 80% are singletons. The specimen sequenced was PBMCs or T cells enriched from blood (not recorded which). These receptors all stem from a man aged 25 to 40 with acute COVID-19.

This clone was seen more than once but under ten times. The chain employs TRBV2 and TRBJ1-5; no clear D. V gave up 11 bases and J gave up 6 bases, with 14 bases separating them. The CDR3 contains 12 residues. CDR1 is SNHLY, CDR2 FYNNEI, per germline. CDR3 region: CASSVAVQPQHF. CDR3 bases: TGTGCCTCCTCGGTGGCGGTTCAGCCCCAGCATTTT.

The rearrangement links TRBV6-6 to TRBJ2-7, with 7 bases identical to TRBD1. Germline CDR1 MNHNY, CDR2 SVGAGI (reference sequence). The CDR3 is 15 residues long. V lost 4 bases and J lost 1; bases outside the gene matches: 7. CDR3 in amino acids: CASSSSGGGSYEQYV. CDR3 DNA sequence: TGTGCCAGCAGTTCTTCAGGGGGTGGATCCTACGAGCAGTACGTC.

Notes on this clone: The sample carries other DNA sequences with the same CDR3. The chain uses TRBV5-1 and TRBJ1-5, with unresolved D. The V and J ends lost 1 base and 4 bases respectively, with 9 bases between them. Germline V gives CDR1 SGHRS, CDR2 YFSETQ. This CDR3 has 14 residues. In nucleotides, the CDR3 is TGCGCCAGCAGCTTGACGGGAGTTAATCAGCCCCAGCATTTT. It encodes CASSLTGVNQPQHF. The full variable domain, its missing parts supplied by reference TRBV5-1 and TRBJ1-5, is KAGVTQTPRYLIKTRGQQVTLSCSPISGHRSVSWYQQTPGQGLQFLFEYFSETQRNKGNFPGRFSGRQFSNSRSEMNVSTLELGDSALYLCASSLTGVNQPQHFGDGTRLSIL.

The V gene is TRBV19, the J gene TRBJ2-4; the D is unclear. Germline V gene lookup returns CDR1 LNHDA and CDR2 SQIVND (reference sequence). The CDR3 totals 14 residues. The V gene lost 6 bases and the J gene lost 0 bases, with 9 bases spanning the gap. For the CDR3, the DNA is TGTGCCAGTAGCCACTTGGTAGCCAAAAACATTCAGTACTTC. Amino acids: CASSHLVAKNIQYF.

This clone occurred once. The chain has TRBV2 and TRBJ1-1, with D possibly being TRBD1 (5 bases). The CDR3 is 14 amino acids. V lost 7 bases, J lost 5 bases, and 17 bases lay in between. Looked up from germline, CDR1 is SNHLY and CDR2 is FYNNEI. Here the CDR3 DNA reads TGTGCCAGCACTTCGAGGGGAGGAAGTACTGAAGCTTTCTTT. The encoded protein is CASTSRGGSTEAFF.

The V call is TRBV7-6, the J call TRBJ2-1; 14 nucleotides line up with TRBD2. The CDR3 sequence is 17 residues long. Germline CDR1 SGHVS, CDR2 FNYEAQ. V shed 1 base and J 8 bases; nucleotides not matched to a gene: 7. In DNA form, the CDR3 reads TGTGCCAGCAGCTTAGGACTAGCGGGAGGGCCGGTCGATGAGCAGTTCTTC. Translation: CASSLGLAGGPVDEQFF.

The CDR3 here is CASGGEQLSNQPQHF. In DNA, the CDR3 is TGTGCCAGCGGCGGGGAACAATTAAGCAATCAGCCCCAGCATTTT. The chain recombines TRBV2 with TRBJ1-5; D not certain. CDR1 and CDR2 (germline): SNHLY, FYNNEI. The CDR3 contains 15 residues. Trimming took 8 bases from V and 1 from J, leaving 15 bases between them.

Here the CDR3 DNA reads TGCAGTGCTACACAGGGGCCGCCCCAGTACTTC. Translation gives CSATQGPPQYF. V usage is TRBV20-1 and J usage is TRBJ2-5; 7 bases map to TRBD1. The CDR3 consists of 11 residues. Germline lookup yields CDR1 DFQATT and CDR2 SNEGSKA (reference sequence). J was trimmed by 9 bases and V by 4 bases; bases with no gene match: 5.

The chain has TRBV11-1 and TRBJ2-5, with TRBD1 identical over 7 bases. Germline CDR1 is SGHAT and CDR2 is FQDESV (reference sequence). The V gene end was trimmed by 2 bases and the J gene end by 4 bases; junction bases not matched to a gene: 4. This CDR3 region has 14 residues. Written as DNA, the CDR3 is TGTGCCAGCAGCTTATCGAGACAGGGAGAGACCCAGTACTTC. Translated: CASSLSRQGETQYF.

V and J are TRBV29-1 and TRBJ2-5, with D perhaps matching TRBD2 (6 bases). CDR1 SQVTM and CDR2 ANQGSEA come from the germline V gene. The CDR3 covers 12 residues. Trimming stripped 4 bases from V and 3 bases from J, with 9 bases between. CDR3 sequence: CSVAGGKETQYF. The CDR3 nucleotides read TGCAGCGTTGCTGGCGGGAAAGAGACCCAGTACTTC. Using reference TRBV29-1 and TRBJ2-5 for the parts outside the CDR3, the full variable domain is SAVISQKPSRDICQRGTSLTIQCQVDSQVTMMFWYRQQPGQSLTLIATANQGSEATYESGFVIDKFPISRPNLTFSTLTVSNMSPEDSSIYLCSVAGGKETQYFGPGTRLLVL.

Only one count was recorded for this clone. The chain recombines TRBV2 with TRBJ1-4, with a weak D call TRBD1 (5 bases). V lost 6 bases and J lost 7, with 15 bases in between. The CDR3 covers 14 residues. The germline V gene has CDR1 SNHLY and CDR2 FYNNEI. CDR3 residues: CASRTDSGPEKLFF. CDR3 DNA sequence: TGTGCCAGCAGGACCGACAGCGGGCCTGAAAAACTGTTTTTT.

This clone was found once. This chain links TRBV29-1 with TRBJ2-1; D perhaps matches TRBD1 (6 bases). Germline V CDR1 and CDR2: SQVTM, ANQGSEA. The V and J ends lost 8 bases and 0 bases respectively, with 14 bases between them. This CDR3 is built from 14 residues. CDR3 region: CSSQGRNSYNEQFF. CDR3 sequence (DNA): TGCAGCTCCCAGGGGCGGAACTCCTACAATGAGCAGTTCTTC.

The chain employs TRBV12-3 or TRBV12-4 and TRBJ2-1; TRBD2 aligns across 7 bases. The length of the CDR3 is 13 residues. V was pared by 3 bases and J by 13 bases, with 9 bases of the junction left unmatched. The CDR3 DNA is TGTGCCAGCAGTTTCTCGCTAGCGGTAGATCAGTTCTTC. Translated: CASSFSLAVDQFF.

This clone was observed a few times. CDR3 in DNA: TGTGCCAGCAGTCTCTCAGTAGGACAGGGCGGAGGTCAGCCCCAGCATTTT. Translation: CASSLSVGQGGGQPQHF. The chain has TRBV28 and TRBJ1-5; TRBD1 matches 8 bases. CDR3 length: 17 residues. The germline gives CDR1 MDHEN, CDR2 SYDVKM. The V gene end was trimmed by 5 bases and the J gene end by 6 bases; junction bases not matched to a gene: 15.

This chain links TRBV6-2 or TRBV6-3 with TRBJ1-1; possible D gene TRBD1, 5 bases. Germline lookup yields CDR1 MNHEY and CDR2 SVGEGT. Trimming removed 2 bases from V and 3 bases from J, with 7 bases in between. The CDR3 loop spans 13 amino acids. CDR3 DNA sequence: TGTGCCAGCAGTTACAAGGGGTACACTGAAGCTTTCTTT. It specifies CASSYKGYTEAFF.

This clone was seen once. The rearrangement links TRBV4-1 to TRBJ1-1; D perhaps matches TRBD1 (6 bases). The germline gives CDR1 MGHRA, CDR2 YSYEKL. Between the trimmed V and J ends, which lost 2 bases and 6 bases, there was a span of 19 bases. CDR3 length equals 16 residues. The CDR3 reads CASSQRAGAYSPEAFF. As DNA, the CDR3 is TGCGCCAGCAGCCAACGGGCAGGGGCCTACTCACCTGAAGCTTTCTTT.

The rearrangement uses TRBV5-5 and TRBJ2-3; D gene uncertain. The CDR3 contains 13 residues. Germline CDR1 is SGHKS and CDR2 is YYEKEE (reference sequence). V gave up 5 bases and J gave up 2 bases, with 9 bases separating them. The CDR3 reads CASSDIPTDTQYF. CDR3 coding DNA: TGTGCCAGCAGTGACATCCCCACAGATACGCAGTATTTT. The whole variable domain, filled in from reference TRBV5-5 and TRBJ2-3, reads DAGVTQSPTHLIKTRGQQVTLRCSPISGHKSVSWYQQVLGQGPQFIFQYYEKEERGRGNFPDRFSARQFPNYSSELNVNALLLGDSALYLCASSDIPTDTQYFGPGTRLTVL.

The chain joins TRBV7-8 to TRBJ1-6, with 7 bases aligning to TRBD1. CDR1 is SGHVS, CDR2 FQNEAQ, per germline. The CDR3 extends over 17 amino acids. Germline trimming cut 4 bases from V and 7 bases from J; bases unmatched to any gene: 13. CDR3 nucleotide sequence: TGTGCCAGCAGCTCCTCCCGTACGGGACAGTTCAATTCACCCCTCCACTTT. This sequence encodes CASSSSRTGQFNSPLHF. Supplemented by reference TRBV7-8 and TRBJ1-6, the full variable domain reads GAGVSQSPRYKVAKRGQDVALRCDPISGHVSLFWYQQALGQGPEFLTYFQNEAQLDKSGLPSDRFFAERPEGSVSTLKIQRTQQEDSAVYLCASSSSRTGQFNSPLHFGNGTRLTVT.

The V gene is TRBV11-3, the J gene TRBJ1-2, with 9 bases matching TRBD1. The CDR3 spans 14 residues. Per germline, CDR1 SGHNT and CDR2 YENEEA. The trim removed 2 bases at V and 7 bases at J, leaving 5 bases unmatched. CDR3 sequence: CASSLRTGEVGYTF. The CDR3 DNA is TGTGCCAGCAGCTTAAGGACAGGGGAGGTTGGCTACACCTTC.

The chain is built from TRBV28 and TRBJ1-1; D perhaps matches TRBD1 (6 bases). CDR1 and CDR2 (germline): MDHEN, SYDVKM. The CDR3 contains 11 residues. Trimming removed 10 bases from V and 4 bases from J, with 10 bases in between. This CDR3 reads CAIQGSTEAFF. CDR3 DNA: TGTGCCATCCAGGGGAGCACTGAAGCTTTCTTT.

The CDR3 protein is CASSETGLSYNEQFF. Written as DNA, the CDR3 is TGCGCCAGCAGCGAGACAGGGTTGTCCTACAATGAGCAGTTCTTC. The chain carries TRBV5-1 and TRBJ2-1; 7 nucleotides match TRBD1. The CDR3 length is 15 residues. J gave up 1 base and V 4 bases, and 5 bases lay outside the gene matches. CDR1 and CDR2 (germline): SGHRS, YFSETQ.

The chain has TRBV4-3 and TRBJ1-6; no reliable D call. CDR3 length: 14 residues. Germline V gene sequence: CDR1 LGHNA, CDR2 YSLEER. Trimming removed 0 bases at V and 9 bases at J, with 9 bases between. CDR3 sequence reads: CASSQDRRISPLHF. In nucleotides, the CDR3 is TGCGCCAGCAGCCAAGATCGCAGGATTTCACCCCTCCACTTT.

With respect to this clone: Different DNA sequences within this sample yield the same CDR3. In DNA form, the CDR3 reads TGTGCCAGCAGCTTATTAGCGGGGACCGGGGAGCTGTTTTTT. Its protein is CASSLLAGTGELFF. J is TRBJ2-2 and V is TRBV7-2; 8 bases fit TRBD2. CDR1 and CDR2 from the germline V gene are SGHTA and FQGNSA. Trimming cost V 2 bases and J 5 bases; bases outside gene matches: 1. The CDR3 loop spans 14 amino acids.

Here the CDR3 DNA reads TGTGCCAGCAGTTCCTCAGGGCCGTTCGGCGGCTACACCTTC. This gives the protein CASSSSGPFGGYTF. The chain is built from TRBV7-6 and TRBJ1-2, with D possibly TRBD1 on 5 matching bases. The CDR3 contains 14 residues. Trimming shortened V by 6 bases and J by 8 bases, and 19 bases separated the two germline ends. Per the germline V gene, CDR1 is SGHVS and CDR2 is FNYEAQ. Full variable domain (outside the CDR3, taken from reference TRBV7-6 and TRBJ1-2): GAGVSQSPRYKVTKRGQDVALRCDPISGHVSLYWYRQALGQGPEFLTYFNYEAQQDKSGLPNDRFSAERPEGSISTLTIQRTEQRDSAMYRCASSSSGPFGGYTFGSGTRLTVV.

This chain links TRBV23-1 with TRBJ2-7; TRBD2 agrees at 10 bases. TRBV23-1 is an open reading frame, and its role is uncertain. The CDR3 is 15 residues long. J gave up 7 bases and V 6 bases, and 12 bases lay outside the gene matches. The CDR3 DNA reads TGCGCCAGCAGACTAGGCGTAGCGGGAGGTCAAGAGCAGTACGTC. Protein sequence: CASRLGVAGGQEQYV.

The CDR3 DNA sequence: TGTGCCAGCAACAAAAGGGGTTCCTACGAGCAGTACGTC. It translates to CASNKRGSYEQYV. The chain has TRBV6-5 and TRBJ2-7, with D possibly matching TRBD1 (5 bases). The CDR3 is 13 residues long. The ends were cut back, 7 bases at V and 1 base at J, with 11 bases in the middle. The germline gives CDR1 MNHEY, CDR2 SVGAGI.

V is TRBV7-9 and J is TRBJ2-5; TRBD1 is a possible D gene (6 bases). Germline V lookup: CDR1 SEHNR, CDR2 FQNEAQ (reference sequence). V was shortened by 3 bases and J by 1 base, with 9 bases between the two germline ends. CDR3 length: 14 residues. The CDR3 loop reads CASSLSRGQETQYF. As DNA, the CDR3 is TGTGCCAGCAGCTTGTCCAGGGGCCAAGAGACCCAGTACTTC.

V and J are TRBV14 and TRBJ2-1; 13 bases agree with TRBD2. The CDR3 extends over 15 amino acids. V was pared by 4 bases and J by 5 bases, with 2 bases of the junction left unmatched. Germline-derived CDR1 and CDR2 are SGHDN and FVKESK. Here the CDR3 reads CASSPGLAGNNEQFF. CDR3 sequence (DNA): TGTGCCAGCAGCCCGGGACTAGCGGGGAACAATGAGCAGTTCTTC.

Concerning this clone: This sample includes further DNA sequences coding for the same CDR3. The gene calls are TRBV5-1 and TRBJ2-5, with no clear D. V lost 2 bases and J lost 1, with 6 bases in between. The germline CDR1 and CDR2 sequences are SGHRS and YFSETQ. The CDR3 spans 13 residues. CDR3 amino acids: CASSFGPQETQYF. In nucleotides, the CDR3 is TGCGCCAGCAGCTTTGGGCCCCAAGAGACCCAGTACTTC. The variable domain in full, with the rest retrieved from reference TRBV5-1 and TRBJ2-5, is KAGVTQTPRYLIKTRGQQVTLSCSPISGHRSVSWYQQTPGQGLQFLFEYFSETQRNKGNFPGRFSGRQFSNSRSEMNVSTLELGDSALYLCASSFGPQETQYFGPGTRLLVL.

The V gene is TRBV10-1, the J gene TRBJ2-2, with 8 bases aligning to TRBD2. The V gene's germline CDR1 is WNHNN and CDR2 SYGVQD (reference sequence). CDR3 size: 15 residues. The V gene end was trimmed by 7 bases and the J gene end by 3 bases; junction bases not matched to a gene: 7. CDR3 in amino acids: CASTDGTRDTGELFF. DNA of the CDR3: TGCGCCAGCACTGATGGGACTAGGGACACCGGGGAGCTGTTTTTT.